This T cell receptor (beta chain) was identified during a study of molecular identifiers for immune sequencing clone quantification. Findings and limits, study-wide: In naive cells, under 1% of molecules belonged to clones above 20 RNA copies, against over 97% in effector cells.

Every naive CD8 library was made from between about 17,000 and 1,100,000 sorted cells with 10%, 30% or 50% RNA. To note about this clonotype: Its specificity is unknown.

Methods described previously, with TCR primers listed, were used for bulk TCR libraries. In TCRdb, the PCR reads were re-called with MiXCR into one record per CDR3 protein. The repertoire consists of a few hundred thousand distinct CDR3 sequences, with about 22% occurring once and the leading ten covering 0.74%. The sample comprised naive CD8+ T cells from blood, with Jurkat cell RNA spiked in. Subset noted: FACS-sorted CD8+CD4-CCR7+CD45RA+ naive T cells. The sequence came from a human donor in good health. Some libraries in this study had Jurkat cell RNA spiked in.

The CDR3 here is CASSPTGERPGQETQYF. For the CDR3, the DNA is TGTGCCAGCAGCCCCACTGGGGAGCGACCCGGTCAAGAGACCCAGTACTTC. The chain couples TRBV7-3 to TRBJ2-5, with D tentatively TRBD2 (5 bases). The V gene's germline CDR1 is SGHTA and CDR2 FQGTGA. Trimming left V 5 bases short and J 2 bases short, with 21 bases between. This CDR3 spans 17 amino acids.